The 25 T cell receptor beta chains given below trace back to one sample, sequenced in a study of blood T cells in healthy people across ages. The authors ran a second PCR of roughly 6 to 12 cycles using a sample-barcoded 5' primer and a J-beta primer mix. MiXCR, applied by TCRdb to the 5' RACE reads, yields one record per CDR3 protein. The sample holds some 900,000 distinct CDR3 sequences; about 48% are singletons and the top ten take 10% to 15%. The sample consisted of blood. The receptors shown here come from a man aged 25-45 years in good health.

This clonotype came up a few times. The chain recombines TRBV6-2 or TRBV6-3 with TRBJ2-4, with 8 bases lining up with TRBD1. This CDR3 contains 14 residues. The V and J ends lost 6 bases and 8 bases, in that order; junction bases with no gene match: 9. The germline CDR1 and CDR2 sequences are MNHEY and SVGEGT. Here the CDR3 reads CASSWTGYLDIQYF. In DNA form, the CDR3 reads TGTGCCAGCAGCTGGACAGGGTACTTAGACATTCAGTACTTC.

A few counts support this clonotype. J is TRBJ1-5 and V is TRBV20-1; no reliable D call. The V gene's germline CDR1 is DFQATT and CDR2 SNEGSKA (reference sequence). The ends were cut back, 1 base at V and 5 bases at J, with 9 bases in the middle. CDR3 length equals 13 residues. In DNA form, the CDR3 reads TGCAGTGCTAGAGGGGAGAACTATCAGCCCCAGCATTTT. It codes for CSARGENYQPQHF.

This clonotype turned up a few times. This sequence joins TRBV29-1 and TRBJ2-7; 9 nucleotides match TRBD1. V trimming: 6 bases; J trimming: 1 base; junction bases outside the gene matches: 7. The CDR3 is 14 amino acids. Germline V gene lookup returns CDR1 SQVTM and CDR2 ANQGSEA. CDR3 in amino acids: CSVFTGGESYEQYF. CDR3 in DNA: TGCAGCGTCTTCACAGGGGGCGAATCCTACGAGCAGTACTTC.

The J gene is TRBJ2-3, the V gene TRBV18, with D unresolved. The germline V gene encodes CDR1 KGHSH and CDR2 LQKENI. The CDR3 consists of 13 residues. V gave up 4 bases and J gave up 2 bases, with 7 bases separating them. The CDR3 bases are TGTGCCAGCTCACGCTCGATCACAGATACGCAGTATTTT. As protein: CASSRSITDTQYF. Looking up the rest from reference TRBV18 and TRBJ2-3 gives the full variable domain: NAGVMQNPRHLVRRRGQEARLRCSPMKGHSHVYWYRQLPEEGLKFMVYLQKENIIDESGMPKERFSAEFPKEGPSILRIQQVVRGDSAAYFCASSRSITDTQYFGPGTRLTVL.

This clonotype appeared a few times. The rearrangement joins TRBV29-1 to TRBJ2-7, with D hard to call. CDR3 length equals 12 residues. Trimming removed 5 bases at V and 3 bases at J, with 11 bases between. Germline V gene sequence: CDR1 SQVTM, CDR2 ANQGSEA. The CDR3 DNA reads TGCAGCGTTCCTTCGGCAGGCTACGAGCAGTACTTC. This translates into CSVPSAGYEQYF.

The chain has TRBV30 and TRBJ2-1; unclear D gene. The CDR3 is made up of 15 amino acids. CDR1 is GTSNPN and CDR2 is SVGIG in the germline V gene (reference sequence). Trimming left V 0 bases short and J 2 bases short, with 11 bases between. For the CDR3, the DNA is TGTGCCTGGAGTGTAGACTCCCGGACCTACAATGAGCAGTTCTTC. Its protein product is CAWSVDSRTYNEQFF.

In its sample, this clonotype was seen many times. The chain carries TRBV11-3 and TRBJ2-7, with 9 bases aligning to TRBD1. V shed 2 bases, J shed 3 bases, and the junction held 5 bases outside the gene matches. From germline, CDR1 is SGHNT and CDR2 YENEEA. This CDR3 region has 15 residues. The CDR3 here is CASSLPTGGSYEQYF. As DNA, the CDR3 is TGTGCCAGCAGCTTACCGACAGGGGGGAGCTACGAGCAGTACTTC.

This clonotype was recorded a few times. The chain links TRBV7-3 to TRBJ2-7; 8 bases fit TRBD1. The junction had 11 bases not matched to a gene; V was cut back by 0 bases and J by 7 bases. There are 16 residues in the CDR3. Germline-derived CDR1 and CDR2 are SGHTA and FQGTGA. The CDR3 is CASSLTSGTGLGEQYF. CDR3 in DNA: TGTGCCAGCAGCTTAACATCCGGGACAGGTCTTGGTGAGCAGTACTTC.

In DNA, the CDR3 is TGCAGCGCCCGGGACACCTACAATGAGCAGTTCTTC. Protein product: CSARDTYNEQFF. The chain couples TRBV29-1 to TRBJ2-1; tentative D call: TRBD1 (6 bases). Germline assignment: CDR1 SQVTM and CDR2 ANQGSEA. The CDR3 spans 12 residues. With 7 bases removed from V and 2 bases from J, the gap between germline ends came to 9 bases.

V is TRBV21-1 and J is TRBJ1-3; TRBD1, as called in the table, went unchecked against the DNA. TRBV21-1 represents a pseudogene. The CDR3 has 16 residues. This chain's CDR3 is CASSKALGGPGNTIYF. CDR3 DNA: TGTGCCAGCAGCAAAGCGCTAGGGGGTCCTGGAAACACCATATATTTT.

In the case of this clonotype: Just one base apart from a much larger clone, this may be a read error. CDR3 in amino acids: CASSRLAGSHEQYF. The CDR3 nucleotides read TGCGCCAGCAGCCGATTGGCGGGGTCCCACGAGCAGTACTTC. The chain couples TRBV4-3 to TRBJ2-5, with D tentatively TRBD2 (6 bases). The end of the DNA aligns better with TRBJ2-7, so the J call may be wrong. The germline CDR1 and CDR2 sequences are LGHNA and YSLEER. The CDR3 totals 14 residues.

This clonotype was counted many times. This chain connects TRBV10-3 to TRBJ2-3, with TRBD2 matching 12 bases. The CDR3 consists of 18 residues. Germline V gene sequence: CDR1 ENHRY, CDR2 SYGVKD. V dropped 0 bases and J dropped 2; count of bases not matched to a gene: 6. Here the CDR3 reads CAISESPSSGGVTDTQYF. CDR3 in DNA: TGTGCCATCAGTGAGTCCCCGTCTAGCGGGGGGGTCACAGATACGCAGTATTTT.

This clonotype was counted at least ten times. This chain connects TRBV5-1 to TRBJ2-2, with D perhaps being TRBD1 or TRBD2 (5 bases each). Looked up from germline, CDR1 is SGHRS and CDR2 is YFSETQ. The CDR3 length is 15 residues. Trimming removed 0 bases from V and 2 bases from J, with 8 bases in between. CDR3 amino acids: CASSLAGPNTGELFF. CDR3 coding DNA: TGCGCCAGCAGCTTGGCGGGACCTAACACCGGGGAGCTGTTTTTT.

This clonotype was seen a handful of times. The rearrangement links TRBV5-1 to TRBJ1-1; D may be TRBD1 (5 bases). Trimming stripped 4 bases from V and 2 bases from J, with 12 bases between. Germline V gene sequence: CDR1 SGHRS, CDR2 YFSETQ. The CDR3 has 14 residues. In nucleotides, the CDR3 is TGCGCCAGCAGCAAGGACATCCCAAACACTGAAGCTTTCTTT. Translation gives CASSKDIPNTEAFF.

V usage is TRBV6-1 and J usage is TRBJ2-3, with a weak D call TRBD2 (6 bases). Germline V gives CDR1 MNHNS, CDR2 SASEGT. With 3 bases removed from V and 2 bases from J, the gap between germline ends came to 12 bases. This CDR3 has 15 residues. The CDR3 coding sequence is TGTGCCAGCAGTGAGATTGGGGGGACCACAGATACGCAGTATTTT. It codes for CASSEIGGTTDTQYF.

This clonotype was counted between two and nine times. The chain recombines TRBV7-2 with TRBJ2-3; tentatively, D is TRBD2 (5 bases). The CDR3 extends over 15 amino acids. V dropped 5 bases and J dropped 2 bases, with 14 bases sitting between them. Germline CDR1 is SGHTA and CDR2 is FQGNSA. The CDR3 nucleotides read TGTGCCAGCAGCCCGATAGGCGGGCACACAGATACGCAGTATTTT. Protein: CASSPIGGHTDTQYF.

The chain carries TRBV21-1 and TRBJ2-5. TRBV21-1 is recorded as a pseudogene. The CDR3 sequence is 14 residues long. The CDR3 protein is CASSKGTFQETQYF. CDR3 sequence (DNA): TGTGCCAGCAGCAAAGGGACTTTCCAAGAGACCCAGTACTTC.

The rearrangement joins TRBV2 to TRBJ1-2; weak D call: TRBD1 (5 bases). Germline assignment: CDR1 SNHLY and CDR2 FYNNEI. The CDR3 is made up of 14 amino acids. V lost 0 bases and J 8 bases, leaving 13 bases between the germline ends. The CDR3 loop is CASSEALGRKGYTF. In nucleotides, the CDR3 is TGTGCCAGCAGTGAAGCGCTGGGGCGTAAGGGCTACACCTTC.

This chain links TRBV4-3 with TRBJ2-5; 11 bases map to TRBD2. CDR3 length equals 20 residues. The trim removed 1 base at V and 2 bases at J, leaving 15 bases unmatched. CDR1 LGHNA and CDR2 YSLEER come from the germline V gene. The chain's CDR3 is CASSQGPGTSGIPLQETQYF. Written as DNA, the CDR3 is TGCGCCAGCAGCCAAGGCCCCGGGACTAGCGGTATACCTCTACAAGAGACCCAGTACTTC.

The count of this clonotype is one. The J gene is TRBJ1-5, the V gene TRBV7-9; D is uncertain. Germline V gene lookup returns CDR1 SEHNR and CDR2 FQNEAQ (reference sequence). Trimming stripped 1 base from V and 9 bases from J, with 13 bases between. The CDR3 contains 14 residues. The CDR3, as DNA: TGTGCCAGCAGCTTAGAGGCCAGCCTAGGGCCCCAGCATTTT. Translation gives CASSLEASLGPQHF.

This chain joins TRBV3-1 and TRBJ2-1; D possibly corresponds to TRBD2 (7 bases). The V gene's germline CDR1 is LGHDT and CDR2 YNNKEL (reference sequence). There are 16 residues in the CDR3. The germline V and J ends were trimmed by 1 base and 6 bases, with 16 bases remaining between them. The CDR3 sequence: CASSQGGGGSSNEQFF. CDR3 coding DNA: TGTGCCAGCAGCCAAGGAGGGGGGGGGTCTTCCAATGAGCAGTTCTTC.

The chain joins TRBV20-1 to TRBJ1-5; D gene unclear. Germline V gives CDR1 DFQATT, CDR2 SNEGSKA (reference sequence). The CDR3 extends over 13 amino acids. V was pared by 2 bases and J by 6 bases, with 11 bases between. In DNA form, the CDR3 reads TGCAGTGCTAGAACCGGGTGGGGTCAGCCCCAGCATTTT. Translated, it gives CSARTGWGQPQHF.

This clonotype was observed a handful of times. The CDR3 DNA is TGTGCCAGCAGCCTCAGGGACACTAATGAAAAACTGTTTTTT. Protein: CASSLRDTNEKLFF. V and J are TRBV6-5 and TRBJ1-4; a weak D match, TRBD1 (5 bases). With 6 bases removed from V and 2 bases from J, the gap between germline ends came to 10 bases. CDR1 and CDR2 from the germline V gene are MNHEY and SVGAGI. The CDR3 spans 14 residues.

V and J are TRBV12-3 or TRBV12-4 and TRBJ1-1, with D maybe TRBD1 (6 bases). Between the trimmed V and J ends, which lost 5 bases and 5 bases, there was a span of 12 bases. This CDR3 contains 13 residues. The CDR3: CASSGRGQTEAFF. CDR3 in DNA: TGTGCCAGCAGTGGTCGGGGGCAAACTGAAGCTTTCTTT.

The chain couples TRBV12-3 or TRBV12-4 to TRBJ2-3; the match to TRBD1 covers 9 bases. This CDR3 has 15 amino acids. Trimming cost V 3 bases and J 2 bases; bases outside gene matches: 3. The CDR3 protein is CASSLYRGHTDTQYF. The DNA for the CDR3 is TGTGCCAGCAGTTTGTACAGGGGGCACACAGATACGCAGTATTTT.